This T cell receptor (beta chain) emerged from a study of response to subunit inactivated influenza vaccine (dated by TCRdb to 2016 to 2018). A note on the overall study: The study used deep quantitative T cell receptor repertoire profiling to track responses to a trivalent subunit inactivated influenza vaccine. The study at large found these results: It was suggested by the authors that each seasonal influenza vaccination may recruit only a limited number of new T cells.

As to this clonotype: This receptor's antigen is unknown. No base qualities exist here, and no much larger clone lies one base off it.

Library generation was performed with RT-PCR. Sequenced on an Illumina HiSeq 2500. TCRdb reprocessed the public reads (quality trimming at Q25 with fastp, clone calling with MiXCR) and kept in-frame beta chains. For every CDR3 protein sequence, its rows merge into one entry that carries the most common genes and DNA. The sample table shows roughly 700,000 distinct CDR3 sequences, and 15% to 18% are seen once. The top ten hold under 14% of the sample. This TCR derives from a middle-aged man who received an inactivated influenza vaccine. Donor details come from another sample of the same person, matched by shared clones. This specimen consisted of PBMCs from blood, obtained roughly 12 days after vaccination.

The DNA sequence follows: TGCAGTGCTAGTCAACCGCCGGGACAGGGAGGATCCTATAATTCACCCCTCCACTTT. This codes for CSASQPPGQGGSYNSPLHF. The rearrangement joined TRBV20-1 to TRBJ1-6, and TRBD1 aligns with 9 junction nucleotides. The germline V and J ends show losses of 3 bases and 1 base respectively, and no gene match explains 13 bases of the junction. Counted from cysteine to phenylalanine, this CDR3 has 19 amino acids. Of all the DNA, just the CDR3 is kept, 57 bases in frame from base 1. The germline V gene encodes CDR1 DFQATT and CDR2 SNEGSKA (reference sequence).